This TCR beta chain comes out of a study of blood T cell repertoires in COVID-19. The wider study: From T cells, B-cell-depleted T cells, or PBMCs came the material, which was cDNA or gDNA.

Per the study methods: Counts of nucleated cells, estimated from reference gene primer amplification, were obtained. The method was immunoSEQ multiplex PCR; TCRdb's version includes in-frame clones alone and lacks a portion of them. That table is the source of V, J and clone size, and D and trimming were worked out from the DNA. The sample includes 200,000 to 250,000 clones, 84% of them seen just once. V dropped 6 bases and J dropped 9; count of bases not matched to a gene: 17. The CDR3 consists of 16 residues. From germline, CDR1 is SNHLY and CDR2 FYNNEI. Input material: peripheral blood. The chain recombines TRBV2 with TRBJ1-5, with 7 bases aligning to TRBD1. This clonotype was obtained from a woman of 80 years or more with COVID-19, enrolled during active disease. CDR3 sequence: CASSQRRDRVPRPQHF. The CDR3 bases are TGTGCCAGCAGCCAAAGACGAGACAGGGTCCCAAGGCCCCAGCATTTT.